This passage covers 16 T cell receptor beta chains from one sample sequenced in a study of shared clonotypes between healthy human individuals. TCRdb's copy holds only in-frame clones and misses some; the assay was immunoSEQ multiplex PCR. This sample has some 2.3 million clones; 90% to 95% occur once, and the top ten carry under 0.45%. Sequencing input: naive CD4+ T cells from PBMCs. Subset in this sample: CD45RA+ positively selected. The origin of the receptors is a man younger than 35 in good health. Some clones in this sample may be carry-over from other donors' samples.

The CDR3 nucleotides are TGCGCCAGCAGCTTGGCCGCGATGGGTAGCCCAGATACGCAGTATTTT. It encodes CASSLAAMGSPDTQYF. V usage is TRBV5-1 and J usage is TRBJ2-3; D is uncertain. Trimming took off 0 bases at V and 4 bases at J, with 15 bases between the two ends. The CDR3 spans 16 residues. Germline V gives CDR1 SGHRS, CDR2 YFSETQ. The complete variable domain, with remaining parts taken from reference TRBV5-1 and TRBJ2-3, reads KAGVTQTPRYLIKTRGQQVTLSCSPISGHRSVSWYQQTPGQGLQFLFEYFSETQRNKGNFPGRFSGRQFSNSRSEMNVSTLELGDSALYLCASSLAAMGSPDTQYFGPGTRLTVL.

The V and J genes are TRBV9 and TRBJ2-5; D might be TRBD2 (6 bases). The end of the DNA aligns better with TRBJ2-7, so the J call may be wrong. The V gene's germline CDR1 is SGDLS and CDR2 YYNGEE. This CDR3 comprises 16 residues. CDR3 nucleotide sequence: TGTGCCAGCAGCGCAAGATCGGCTTCGGGGGCCTACGAGCAGTACTTC. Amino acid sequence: CASSARSASGAYEQYF.

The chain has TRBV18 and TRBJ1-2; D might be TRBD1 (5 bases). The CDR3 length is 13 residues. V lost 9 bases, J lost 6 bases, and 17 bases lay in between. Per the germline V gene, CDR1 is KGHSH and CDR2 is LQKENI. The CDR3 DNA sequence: TGTGCCAGTGCGTATAGGGGCTTCAATGGCTACACCTTC. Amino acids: CASAYRGFNGYTF.

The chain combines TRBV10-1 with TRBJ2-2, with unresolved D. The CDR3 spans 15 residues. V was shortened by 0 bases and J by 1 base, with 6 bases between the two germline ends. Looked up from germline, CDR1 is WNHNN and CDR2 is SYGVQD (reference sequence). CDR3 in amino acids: CASSESARNTGELFF. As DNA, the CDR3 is TGCGCCAGCAGTGAGTCGGCACGGAACACCGGGGAGCTGTTTTTT.

This CDR3 reads CASSLIPGGDEQFF. The CDR3 coding sequence is TGTGCCAGCAGCCTAATTCCGGGCGGCGATGAGCAGTTCTTC. The chain couples TRBV7-7 to TRBJ2-1, with unresolved D. The germline V and J ends were trimmed by 5 bases and 8 bases, with 16 bases remaining between them. CDR3 length equals 14 residues. The V gene's germline CDR1 is SSHAT and CDR2 FNYEAQ (reference sequence).

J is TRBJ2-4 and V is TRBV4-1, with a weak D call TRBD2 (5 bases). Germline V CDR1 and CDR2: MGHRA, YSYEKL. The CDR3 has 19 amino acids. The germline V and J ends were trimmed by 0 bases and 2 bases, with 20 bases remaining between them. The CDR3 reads CASSQDFLGSGLSKNIQYF. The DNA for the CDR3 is TGCGCCAGCAGCCAAGATTTTTTGGGCAGCGGTCTTTCCAAAAACATTCAGTACTTC.

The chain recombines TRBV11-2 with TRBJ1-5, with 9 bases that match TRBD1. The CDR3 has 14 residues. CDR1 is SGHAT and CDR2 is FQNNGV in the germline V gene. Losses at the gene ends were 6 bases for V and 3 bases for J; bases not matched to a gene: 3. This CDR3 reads CASSRTGDNQPQHF. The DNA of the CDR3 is TGTGCCAGCAGTCGGACAGGGGACAATCAGCCCCAGCATTTT.

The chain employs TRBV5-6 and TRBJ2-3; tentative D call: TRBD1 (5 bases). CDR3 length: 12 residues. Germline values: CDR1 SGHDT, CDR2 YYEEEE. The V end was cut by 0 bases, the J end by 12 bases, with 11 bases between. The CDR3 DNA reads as TGTGCCAGCAGCTTGGGGACACCACCTCAGTATTTT. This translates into CASSLGTPPQYF.

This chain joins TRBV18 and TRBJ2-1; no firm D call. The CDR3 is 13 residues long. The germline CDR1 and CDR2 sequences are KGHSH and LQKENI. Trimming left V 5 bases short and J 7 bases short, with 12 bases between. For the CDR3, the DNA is TGTGCCAGCTCAATTTCGCTTGGTAATGAGCAGTTCTTC. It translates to CASSISLGNEQFF.

In DNA form, the CDR3 reads TGTGCCAGCAGCCGAGGTGGGACAGGGGGAGGCTACACCTTC. Translating gives CASSRGGTGGGYTF. The V call is TRBV7-2, the J call TRBJ1-2; 11 nucleotides match TRBD1. The length of the CDR3 is 14 residues. Trimming cost V 5 bases and J 8 bases; bases outside gene matches: 7. The V gene's germline CDR1 is SGHTA and CDR2 FQGNSA.

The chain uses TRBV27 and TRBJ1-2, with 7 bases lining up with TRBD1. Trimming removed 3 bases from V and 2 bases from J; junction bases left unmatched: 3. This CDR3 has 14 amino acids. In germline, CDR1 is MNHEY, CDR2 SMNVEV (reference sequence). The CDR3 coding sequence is TGTGCCAGCAGTTTGGAGGGGGCGAACTATGGCTACACCTTC. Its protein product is CASSLEGANYGYTF.

CDR3 DNA sequence: TGTGCCAGCAGCCAACGGCTAGCGGGAGGATTTGAGCAGTTCTTC. Translation: CASSQRLAGGFEQFF. The J gene is TRBJ2-1, the V gene TRBV4-2; TRBD2 matches 11 bases. Germline V gene sequence: CDR1 LGHNA, CDR2 YNFKEQ. V shed 2 bases and J 9 bases; nucleotides not matched to a gene: 6. This CDR3 comprises 15 residues.

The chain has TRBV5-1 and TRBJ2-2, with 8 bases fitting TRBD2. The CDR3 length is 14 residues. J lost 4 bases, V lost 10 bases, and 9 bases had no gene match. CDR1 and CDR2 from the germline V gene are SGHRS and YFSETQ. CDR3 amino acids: CAGQSGSGTGELFF. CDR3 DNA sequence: TGCGCCGGGCAGAGCGGGAGCGGCACCGGGGAGCTGTTTTTT.

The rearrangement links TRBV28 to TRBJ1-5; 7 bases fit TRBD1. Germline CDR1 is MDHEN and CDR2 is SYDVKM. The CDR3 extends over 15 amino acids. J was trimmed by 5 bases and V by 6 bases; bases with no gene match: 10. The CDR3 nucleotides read TGTGCCAGCAGACGCGAAGGGGGCCGGGATCAGCCCCAGCATTTT. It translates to CASRREGGRDQPQHF. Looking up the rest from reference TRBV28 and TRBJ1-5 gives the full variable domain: DVKVTQSSRYLVKRTGEKVFLECVQDMDHENMFWYRQDPGLGLRLIYFSYDVKMKEKGDIPEGYSVSREKKERFSLILESASTNQTSMYLCASRREGGRDQPQHFGDGTRLSIL.

The CDR3 sequence is CASRYQDRGPYEQYF. DNA for the CDR3: TGTGCCAGCCGGTACCAAGACAGGGGGCCCTACGAGCAGTACTTC. The rearrangement joins TRBV6-5 to TRBJ2-7; 10 positions agree with TRBD1. J gave up 2 bases and V 8 bases, and 9 bases lay outside the gene matches. The CDR3 sequence is 15 residues long. Germline V gives CDR1 MNHEY, CDR2 SVGAGI.

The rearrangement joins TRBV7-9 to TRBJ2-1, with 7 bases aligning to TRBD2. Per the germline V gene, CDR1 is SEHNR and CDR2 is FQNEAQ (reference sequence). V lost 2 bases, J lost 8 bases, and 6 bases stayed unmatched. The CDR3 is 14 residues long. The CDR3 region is CASSLRGGSYEQFF. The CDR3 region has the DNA TGTGCCAGCAGCTTACGGGGCGGGAGCTATGAGCAGTTCTTC.